This T cell receptor (beta chain) derives from a study of human versus mouse CDR3 diversity and MHC coevolution. Study conclusions and caveats: On average, humans showed more CDR3 deletions and insertions than mice. Most of the three human donors had the lowest clonal inequality. By iCHAO1, human TCR beta clonotypes numbered about 1.5 million, the most.

Data came from immunoSEQ multiplex PCR; TCRdb stores just in-frame clones and leaves some out. The sample includes roughly 80,000 clones, around 93% of them seen just once. In germline, CDR1 is MDHEN, CDR2 SYDVKM. The CDR3 is 15 residues long. Naive CD4 T cells were sorted as CD45RO-negative, CD62L-positive. Concerning this clone itself: Its antigen is currently unknown.

This sequence originates from a person aged 30 to 70 in good health. V gene TRBV28 combines with J gene TRBJ2-5; 8 bases map to TRBD2. The J call may be wrong; the DNA end is better matched by TRBJ2-7. Source material: naive CD4+ T cells from blood. Subset of the sample: CD45RO-negative CD62L-positive naive CD4 T cells. The CDR3 nucleotides read TGTGCCAGCAGTTCGTCGGGGGGGCCGACCTACGAGCAGTACTTC. It yields the protein CASSSSGGPTYEQYF.